A selection of T cell receptor beta chains follows, all from one sample in a study of T cell clonotyping in hematopoietic cell transplantation. The repertoire was sequenced with immunoSEQ multiplex PCR; TCRdb's copy has only in-frame clones and lacks some. The sample holds 30,000 to 40,000 clones, approximately 95% seen once. The specimen comprised peripheral blood mononuclear cells, sampled before stem cell transplant. These receptors were collected from a man in his forties with chronic myeloid leukemia. Some clones in this sample may be carry-over from other donors' samples. Each CDR3 is given with its conserved first and last residue. The D gene is left open where the match is weak. Clone sizes are given selectively: once, few, many, or a class where the clone is expanded.

v_gene	abundance	d_gene	j_gene	CDR3aa	CDR3nt
TRBV29-1	-	-	TRBJ1-2	CSVEDKPESGYTF	TGCAGCGTTGAAGATAAGCCAGAGAGTGGCTACACCTTC
TRBV6-5	-	-	TRBJ1-5	CASSYNRWGNQPQHF	TGTGCCAGCAGTTATAATCGATGGGGCAATCAGCCCCAGCATTTT
TRBV7-2	-	-	TRBJ2-3	CASRFTDTQYF	TGTGCCAGCAGGTTTACAGATACGCAGTATTTT
TRBV9	-	TRBD2	TRBJ2-1	CASSVAGGSVNEQFF	TGTGCCAGCAGCGTAGCGGGGGGGAGTGTGAATGAGCAGTTCTTC
TRBV4-3	-	-	TRBJ1-2	CASSQVAGSRYGYTF	TGCGCCAGCAGCCAAGTCGCAGGGAGCCGGTATGGCTACACCTTC
TRBV5-6	-	-	TRBJ2-3	CASSTGGASVNTQYF	TGTGCCAGCAGCACTGGGGGGGCCTCTGTGAATACGCAGTATTTT
TRBV5-1	-	TRBD1	TRBJ1-1	CASSLGQGRTEAFF	TGCGCCAGCAGCTTGGGACAGGGAAGGACTGAAGCTTTCTTT
TRBV4-1	once	TRBD1	TRBJ1-1	CASSPRGTGGTEAFF	TGCGCCAGCAGCCCCCGGGGGACAGGCGGAACTGAAGCTTTCTTT
TRBV7-6	-	-	TRBJ2-7	CASSLDFGPGTYEQYF	TGTGCCAGCAGCTTAGATTTTGGGCCAGGGACCTACGAGCAGTACTTC
TRBV5-4	-	TRBD1	TRBJ1-3	CASSGRTGAGNTIYF	TGTGCCAGCAGCGGCCGGACAGGGGCTGGAAACACCATATATTTT
TRBV7-9	-	-	TRBJ2-7	CASSASRGVESYEQYF	TGTGCCAGCAGCGCTAGCAGAGGGGTTGAATCCTACGAGCAGTACTTC
TRBV30	-	-	TRBJ1-3	CAWTHKYSSSGNTIYF	TGTGCCTGGACACACAAATACAGCAGCTCTGGAAACACCATATATTTT
TRBV6-1	-	-	TRBJ1-3	CASSEERGNTIYF	TGTGCCAGCAGTGAAGAGCGTGGAAACACCATATATTTT
TRBV4-3	-	-	TRBJ1-2	CASSQDTGRLNYGYTF	TGCGCCAGCAGCCAAGATACGGGCCGTCTAAACTATGGCTACACCTTC
TRBV7-9	-	-	TRBJ2-2	CASSSQGVSTGELFF	TGTGCCAGCAGCTCCCAAGGGGTGTCCACCGGGGAGCTGTTTTTT
TRBV7-8	-	TRBD1	TRBJ1-1	CASSLGQGINTEAFF	TGTGCCAGCAGCTTAGGACAGGGAATAAACACTGAAGCTTTCTTT